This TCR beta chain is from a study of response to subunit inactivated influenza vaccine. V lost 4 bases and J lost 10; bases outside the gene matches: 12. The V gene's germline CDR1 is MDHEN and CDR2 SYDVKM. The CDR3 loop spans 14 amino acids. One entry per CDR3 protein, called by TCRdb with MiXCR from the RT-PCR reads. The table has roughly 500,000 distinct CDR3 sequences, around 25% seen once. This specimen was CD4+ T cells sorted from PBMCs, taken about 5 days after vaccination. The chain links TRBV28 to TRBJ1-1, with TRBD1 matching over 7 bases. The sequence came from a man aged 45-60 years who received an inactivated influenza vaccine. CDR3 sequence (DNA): TGTGCCAGCAGTTCTTCCCGGGACAGTTTTTTAGCTTTCTTT. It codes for CASSSSRDSFLAFF.